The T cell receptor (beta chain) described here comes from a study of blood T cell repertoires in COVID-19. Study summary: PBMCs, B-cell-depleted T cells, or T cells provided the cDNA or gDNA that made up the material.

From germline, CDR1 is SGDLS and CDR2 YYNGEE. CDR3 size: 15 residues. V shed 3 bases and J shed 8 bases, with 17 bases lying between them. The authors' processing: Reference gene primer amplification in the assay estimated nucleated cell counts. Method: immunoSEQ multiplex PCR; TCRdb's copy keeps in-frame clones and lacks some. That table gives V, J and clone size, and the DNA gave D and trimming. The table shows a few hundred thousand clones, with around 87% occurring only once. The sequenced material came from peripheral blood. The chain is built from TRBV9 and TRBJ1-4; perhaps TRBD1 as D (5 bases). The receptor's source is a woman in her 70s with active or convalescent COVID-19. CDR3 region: CASSAGTAEGEKLFF. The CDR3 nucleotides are TGTGCCAGCAGCGCAGGGACTGCCGAAGGGGAAAAACTGTTTTTT.